One sample yielded the 22 T cell receptor beta chains listed below, sequenced in a study of CD8 T cells in ankylosing spondylitis. Study results and limitations: Ankylosing spondylitis blood appeared to carry a characteristic TCR beta motif of fewer than 10 highly homologous variants.

TCRdb independently ran MiXCR on the 5' RACE reads; one entry per CDR3 protein. There are around 890,000 distinct CDR3 sequences in the sample; 12% occur only once, and about 0.49% lies in the top ten. Their target antigens are unknown. The sample consisted of blood, either unsorted or a sorted T cell fraction (not recorded which). The source is a male donor with ankylosing spondylitis.

The genes are TRBV28 and TRBJ1-1; D gene unclear. The CDR3 loop spans 13 amino acids. V gave up 6 bases and J gave up 0 bases, with 8 bases separating them. The germline V gene has CDR1 MDHEN and CDR2 SYDVKM. In nucleotides, the CDR3 is TGTGCCAGCAGGGAACAGCTGAACACTGAAGCTTTCTTT. Translating gives CASREQLNTEAFF.

The chain links TRBV7-8 to TRBJ2-1; no definite D call. The ends were cut back, 4 bases at V and 10 bases at J, with 17 bases in the middle. CDR3 length: 14 residues. Germline V gene lookup returns CDR1 SGHVS and CDR2 FQNEAQ. Written as DNA, the CDR3 is TGTGCCAGCAGCTCGACGGTTTCCGGCGGAGAGCAGTTCTTC. It encodes CASSSTVSGGEQFF.

This clonotype was counted between two and nine times. The chain carries TRBV12-3 or TRBV12-4 and TRBJ1-2, with a tentative D call TRBD1 (6 bases). CDR3 length: 16 amino acids. Trimming removed 1 base from V and 2 bases from J, with 14 bases in between. CDR3 sequence: CASSLGGAGTNYGYTF. The CDR3 DNA sequence: TGTGCCAGCAGTTTAGGGGGGGCAGGGACCAACTATGGCTACACCTTC.

In this sample, this clonotype turned up a few times. The chain recombines TRBV11-2 with TRBJ2-3, with TRBD2 matching over 7 bases. J was trimmed by 4 bases and V by 9 bases; bases with no gene match: 13. Per the germline V gene, CDR1 is SGHAT and CDR2 is FQNNGV. The CDR3 loop spans 15 amino acids. The CDR3 region is CASRPVGAGSDTQYF. CDR3 sequence (DNA): TGTGCCAGTAGACCGGTGGGAGCGGGGTCAGATACGCAGTATTTT.

This clonotype was seen ten or more times. The CDR3 sequence is CSARRLAGASDTQYF. The DNA for the CDR3 is TGCAGTGCTCGAAGACTAGCGGGAGCGTCAGATACGCAGTATTTT. The V and J genes are TRBV20-1 and TRBJ2-3; 12 nucleotides agree with TRBD2. CDR1 and CDR2 (germline): DFQATT, SNEGSKA (reference sequence). Germline trimming cut 5 bases from V and 4 bases from J; bases unmatched to any gene: 7. The length of the CDR3 is 15 residues.

This clonotype showed up many times. This chain links TRBV27 with TRBJ2-1; the D is unclear. The CDR3 sequence is 10 residues long. With 1 base removed from V and 15 bases from J, the gap between germline ends came to 7 bases. Germline V CDR1 and CDR2: MNHEY, SMNVEV (reference sequence). In nucleotides, the CDR3 is TGTGCCAGCAGTTTATTTGATTCGTTCTTC. Translation: CASSLFDSFF.

This clonotype was detected a few times. The V call is TRBV6-5, the J call TRBJ1-2; 7 bases agree with TRBD1. J lost 0 bases, V lost 6 bases, and 10 bases had no gene match. The CDR3 spans 16 residues. Germline values: CDR1 MNHEY, CDR2 SVGAGI. CDR3 bases: TGTGCCAGCAGATACAGGGGCTCGGGGACTAACTATGGCTACACCTTC. Its protein is CASRYRGSGTNYGYTF.

About this clonotype: A much larger clone sits a single nucleotide away, making a read error possible. The rearrangement links TRBV29-1 to TRBJ2-5; 10 nucleotides line up with TRBD2. The CDR3 spans 13 residues. Germline-derived CDR1 and CDR2 are SQVTM and ANQGSEA. CDR3 DNA: TGCAGCGTCTGGACTAGCGGCCAAGAGCCCCAGTACTTC. This codes for CSVWTSGQEPQYF.

This clonotype has a handful of counts. The chain joins TRBV5-1 to TRBJ2-1; perhaps TRBD2 as D (5 bases). The CDR3 totals 16 residues. Germline V gives CDR1 SGHRS, CDR2 YFSETQ. Trimming cost V 0 bases and J 0 bases, with 10 bases left between them. The CDR3 spells CASSLDVRGSYNEQFF. CDR3 bases: TGCGCCAGCAGCTTGGATGTTCGGGGCTCCTACAATGAGCAGTTCTTC.

The chain carries TRBV30 and TRBJ2-5; D remains ambiguous. The CDR3 is 13 amino acids. Trimming took 5 bases from V and 2 from J, leaving 12 bases between them. CDR1 and CDR2 (germline): GTSNPN, SVGIG (reference sequence). CDR3 in DNA: TGTGCCTGGGGAGCAGTACTTCAAGAGACCCAGTACTTC. Residues: CAWGAVLQETQYF.

The chain is built from TRBV6-2 or TRBV6-3 and TRBJ2-2, with D perhaps TRBD1 (6 bases). In germline, CDR1 is MNHEY, CDR2 SVGEGT. Trimming shortened V by 6 bases and J by 6 bases, and 14 bases separated the two germline ends. CDR3 size: 14 residues. CDR3 residues: CASSFPWTAGELFF. The CDR3, as DNA: TGTGCCAGCAGCTTCCCCTGGACAGCCGGGGAGCTGTTTTTT.

This clonotype was observed many times. The chain recombines TRBV7-2 with TRBJ1-2; TRBD1 aligns across 7 bases. J gave up 5 bases and V 7 bases, and 10 bases lay outside the gene matches. The CDR3 is 14 amino acids. CDR1 and CDR2 (germline): SGHTA, FQGNSA. DNA of the CDR3: TGTGCCAGCATCCTAGGGGGCTCAGGATATGGCTACACCTTC. This sequence encodes CASILGGSGYGYTF.

The table lists this clonotype with many counts. V usage is TRBV20-1 and J usage is TRBJ1-5; no clear D gene. V lost 3 bases to trimming and J lost 7 bases, with 7 bases between them. Germline V lookup: CDR1 DFQATT, CDR2 SNEGSKA (reference sequence). The CDR3 spans 11 residues. The CDR3 bases are TGCAGTGCTAGGAGAGGCCAGCCCCAGCATTTT. Translating it yields CSARRGQPQHF.

V is TRBV7-2 and J is TRBJ1-3; D unclear. CDR3 length: 17 residues. The ends were cut back, 5 bases at V and 0 bases at J, with 17 bases in the middle. The V gene's germline CDR1 is SGHTA and CDR2 FQGNSA. CDR3 loop: CASSRAGPPSSGNTIYF. The CDR3 nucleotides read TGTGCCAGCAGCAGAGCCGGGCCTCCAAGCTCTGGAAACACCATATATTTT.

This clonotype has more than one count but fewer than ten. In DNA, the CDR3 is TGTGCCAGCAGTTCCCGGGACTACAATGAGCAGTTCTTC. Protein product: CASSSRDYNEQFF. The V gene is TRBV27, the J gene TRBJ2-1, with D perhaps TRBD2 (5 bases). Deletions cut 4 bases from V and 3 bases from J, with 7 bases between. This CDR3 is built from 13 residues. The germline V gene encodes CDR1 MNHEY and CDR2 SMNVEV (reference sequence).

The sample holds a few counts of this clonotype. V usage is TRBV9 and J usage is TRBJ2-6, with TRBD2 matching over 10 bases. The length of the CDR3 is 18 residues. Germline CDR1 and CDR2: SGDLS and YYNGEE. The V segment lost 0 bases and the J segment 0 bases; nucleotides outside the gene matches: 3. The CDR3 is CASSVGLAGSSGANVLTF. Here the CDR3 DNA reads TGTGCCAGCAGCGTAGGACTAGCGGGCAGCTCTGGGGCCAACGTCCTGACTTTC.

The chain combines TRBV7-2 with TRBJ2-5; 11 bases align to TRBD2. CDR1 is SGHTA, CDR2 FQGNSA, per germline. V shed 1 base and J 5 bases; nucleotides not matched to a gene: 9. This CDR3 region has 17 residues. The CDR3 coding sequence is TGTGCCAGCAGCTTAGGGTTAGCGGGAGGGCTGGGGGAGACCCAGTACTTC. Translating it yields CASSLGLAGGLGETQYF.

The V and J genes are TRBV29-1 and TRBJ2-1; D may be TRBD2 (5 bases). V was trimmed by 8 bases and J by 4 bases, leaving 18 bases between them. The CDR3 totals 14 residues. The germline gives CDR1 SQVTM, CDR2 ANQGSEA. CDR3 in amino acids: CSFTPRTLYNEQFF. The CDR3 nucleotides read TGCAGCTTCACACCCAGGACTCTATACAATGAGCAGTTCTTC.

This clonotype was seen only a few times. V is TRBV7-2 and J is TRBJ2-1; TRBD1 matches 8 bases. Trimming removed 3 bases from V and 10 bases from J; junction bases left unmatched: 11. Germline lookup yields CDR1 SGHTA and CDR2 FQGNSA. This CDR3 is 15 amino acids long. The CDR3 protein is CASSFSPGTGNEQFF. The CDR3 DNA follows: TGTGCCAGCAGCTTTTCTCCAGGGACAGGAAACGAGCAGTTCTTC.

This clonotype was seen more than once but under ten times. V is TRBV20-1 and J is TRBJ2-5; 8 nucleotides line up with TRBD2. The germline V gene has CDR1 DFQATT and CDR2 SNEGSKA (reference sequence). V lost 4 bases and J lost 5; bases outside the gene matches: 3. The CDR3 consists of 12 residues. The CDR3 nucleotides are TGCAGTGCTAATCCTAGCGGGGAGACCCAGTACTTC. Translated, it gives CSANPSGETQYF.

In its sample, this clonotype was seen a few times. This rearrangement joins TRBV18 to TRBJ1-5, with a weak D call TRBD1 (5 bases). V was clipped by 3 bases and J by 6 bases, with 9 bases between them. CDR3 length: 13 amino acids. Germline values: CDR1 KGHSH, CDR2 LQKENI. The CDR3 spells CASSPTVRQPQHF. The CDR3 DNA follows: TGTGCCAGCTCACCGACAGTTCGTCAGCCCCAGCATTTT. Variable domain in full (rest from reference TRBV18 and TRBJ1-5): NAGVMQNPRHLVRRRGQEARLRCSPMKGHSHVYWYRQLPEEGLKFMVYLQKENIIDESGMPKERFSAEFPKEGPSILRIQQVVRGDSAAYFCASSPTVRQPQHFGDGTRLSIL.

This clonotype was observed many times. This chain links TRBV4-2 with TRBJ2-5, with 8 bases matching TRBD2. Germline V gene data show CDR1 as LGHNA and CDR2 as YNFKEQ. V shed 2 bases and J 5 bases; nucleotides not matched to a gene: 10. The CDR3 loop spans 16 amino acids. The CDR3 here is CASSQTSGLEGETQYF. The DNA for the CDR3 is TGTGCCAGCAGCCAAACTAGCGGTTTGGAGGGGGAGACCCAGTACTTC.